These 11 T cell receptor beta chains were all obtained from the same sample, sequenced in a study of T cells in narcolepsy. Using immunoSEQ multiplex PCR, the repertoire was profiled, and TCRdb retains in-frame clones only, with some absent. The table shows over 20,000 clones, with about 90% occurring only once. The sequencing input was CD45RA- memory CD4+ T cells from PBMCs. The receptors come from a human donor with narcolepsy.

CDR3: CASSYNLTSGGVGHRDEQFF. The CDR3 bases are TGTGCCAGCAGTTATAACCTGACTAGCGGAGGGGTAGGACACAGGGATGAGCAGTTCTTC. The V gene is TRBV6-9, the J gene TRBJ2-1; 9 positions match TRBD2. With 2 bases clipped from V and 8 bases from J, the junction kept 22 bases outside the gene matches. Germline values: CDR1 MNHGY, CDR2 SVAAGI. The CDR3 is 20 amino acids.

The chain recombines TRBV6-1 with TRBJ1-2; TRBD1 agrees at 7 bases. Trimming at V came to 6 bases and at J to 6 bases, leaving 7 bases not matched to a gene. Germline-derived CDR1 and CDR2 are MNHNS and SASEGT. The CDR3 loop spans 13 amino acids. Here the CDR3 reads CASRTRDSHGYTF. The CDR3, as DNA: TGTGCCAGCAGAACCAGGGACAGCCATGGCTACACCTTC.

Remarks on this clone: The junction does not match germline at one end; this may be a read error. This chain connects TRBV7-7 to TRBJ2-3, with TRBD1 as a possible D gene (5 bases). The length of the CDR3 is 14 residues. Germline V gives CDR1 SSHAT, CDR2 FNYEAQ (reference sequence). CDR3 amino acids: CASSLDGATDTQYF. CDR3 bases: TGTGCTAGCAGCTTAGATGGGGCTACAGATACGCAGTATTTT.

The chain links TRBV19 to TRBJ1-5, with a weak D call TRBD1 (6 bases). The CDR3 runs 14 residues. V was clipped by 10 bases and J by 3 bases, with 16 bases between them. Germline V lookup: CDR1 LNHDA, CDR2 SQIVND (reference sequence). This CDR3 is CATRRGANNQPQHF. Here the CDR3 DNA reads TGTGCCACCCGGCGGGGGGCGAACAATCAGCCCCAGCATTTT.

A single count supports this clone. The chain recombines TRBV18 with TRBJ2-7, with a possible D match to TRBD2 (6 bases). The ends were cut back, 3 bases at V and 6 bases at J, with 15 bases in the middle. Germline loops: CDR1 KGHSH, CDR2 LQKENI. The CDR3 is 14 residues long. The DNA for the CDR3 is TGTGCCAGCTCACCTCGGACGGGAGTGCGCGAGCAGTACTTC. Its protein is CASSPRTGVREQYF.

The chain has TRBV28 and TRBJ1-5, with a weak D call TRBD1 (6 bases). CDR1 is MDHEN and CDR2 is SYDVKM in the germline V gene. Trimming cost V 10 bases and J 5 bases, with 21 bases left between them. The CDR3 contains 15 residues. This CDR3 is CATWGIDRIYQPQHF. The CDR3 DNA follows: TGTGCCACCTGGGGGATCGACAGGATCTATCAGCCCCAGCATTTT.

This clone was seen just once. For the CDR3, the DNA is TGTGCCAGCAGTTTAGATTTCGGGAAGGGGGAAGGCTACACCTTC. As protein: CASSLDFGKGEGYTF. V usage is TRBV28 and J usage is TRBJ1-2; D perhaps matches TRBD1 (6 bases). This CDR3 has 15 amino acids. V gave up 2 bases and J gave up 8 bases, with 18 bases separating them. CDR1 is MDHEN and CDR2 is SYDVKM in the germline V gene.

The chain combines TRBV18 with TRBJ2-7, with 8 bases lining up with TRBD1. Germline assignment: CDR1 KGHSH and CDR2 LQKENI. The CDR3 runs to 14 residues. With V trimmed by 6 bases and J by 2 bases, 6 bases remained unmatched. The CDR3 nucleotides read TGTGCCAGCTCGACAGGGGCCTTACCCTACGAGCAGTACTTC. Protein: CASSTGALPYEQYF.

This sequence joins TRBV4-2 and TRBJ2-3, with D uncertain. Trimming removed 4 bases from V and 1 base from J, with 9 bases in between. The CDR3 is made up of 14 amino acids. The germline gives CDR1 LGHNA, CDR2 YNFKEQ. This CDR3 reads CASSPTEGTDTQYF. The CDR3, as DNA: TGTGCCAGCAGCCCGACGGAAGGCACAGATACGCAGTATTTT.

The CDR3 loop is CASSLDRDQPQHF. The CDR3 DNA follows: TGTGCCAGCAGCTTGGACAGGGATCAGCCCCAGCATTTT. This rearrangement joins TRBV5-6 to TRBJ1-5; D possibly corresponds to TRBD1 (6 bases). V shed 0 bases and J shed 5 bases, with 6 bases lying between them. This CDR3 has 13 amino acids. Per germline, CDR1 SGHDT and CDR2 YYEEEE.

The rearrangement links TRBV19 to TRBJ1-5; maybe TRBD1 (6 bases). CDR3 size: 14 residues. Trimming left V 3 bases short and J 0 bases short, with 6 bases between. Germline-derived CDR1 and CDR2 are LNHDA and SQIVND (reference sequence). CDR3 in amino acids: CASSMGHSNQPQHF. The DNA for the CDR3 is TGTGCCAGTAGTATGGGACATAGCAATCAGCCCCAGCATTTT.